This paragraph covers one T cell receptor beta chain sequence. The antigen remains undetermined. This CDR3 has 15 amino acids. Losses at the gene ends were 5 bases for V and 4 bases for J; bases not matched to a gene: 7. Germline V CDR1 and CDR2: SGHTA, FQGNSA. Assay used: immunoSEQ multiplex PCR; TCRdb lists only in-frame clones, some missing. Of about 88,000 clones listed, roughly 92% are singletons. The sample belongs to a study of graft-versus-host responses after intestinal transplantation. Looking at the study overall: The study gave all recipients anti-thymocyte globulin induction, then tacrolimus and steroids for about 3 years.

Study-level results: High graft-versus-host to host-versus-graft clonal ratios were seen in allografts of patients with graft-donor T cell macrochimerism. Recipient marrow contained GvH clones, some of which appeared first in ileum or blood.

The sequence derives from a human donor who received an intestinal transplant. The genes are TRBV7-2 and TRBJ2-7; 11 positions agree with TRBD2. The input for sequencing was unstimulated CD4+ T cells sorted from spleen or lymph node cells, taken before intestinal transplant. CDR3 in amino acids: CASSPTSGITYEQYF. In nucleotides, the CDR3 is TGTGCCAGCAGCCCGACTAGCGGGATAACTTACGAGCAGTACTTC.